This is a list of T cell receptor beta chains from one sample in a study of cytomegalovirus exposure and HLA in healthy donors. Using immunoSEQ multiplex PCR, the repertoire was profiled, and TCRdb retains in-frame clones only, with some absent. The table shows 150,000 or so clones, with around 80% occurring only once. The material sequenced was PBMCs. These receptor sequences come from a woman aged 40 to 55 in good health and CMV-seropositive. Each CDR3 is given with its conserved first and last residue.

CDR3aa,v_gene
CASSQSGSSYNEQFF,TRBV5-1
CASSITGAGYEQYF,TRBV19
CASSEGGLGQPQHF,TRBV6-4
CASSTRTVTGELFF,TRBV27
CASIKGLAGVVGETQYF,TRBV10-2
CASSEGALSPKYF,TRBV18
CASTPEFF,TRBV7-9
CASSLVRDQPQHF,TRBV28
CASSLQAGGYEEQFF,TRBV5-1
CASMVSGQRSTNEKLFF,TRBV2
CASSRSRLSSYNEQFF,TRBV28
CASSQLTSGSGTDTQYF,TRBV4-2
CASSLGDEQYF,TRBV5-6
CASSEGLGGRSKRETQYF,TRBV10-2